A selection of T cell receptor beta chains follows, all from one sample in a study of T cell responses to AZD1222 COVID-19 vaccine. Profiled with immunoSEQ multiplex PCR; TCRdb holds only in-frame clones, not every one. This sample has tens of thousands of clones, with 85% found just once. Sample: peripheral blood, taken 28 days after the second AZD1222 dose. These receptors were taken from an adult who received the AZD1222 COVID-19 vaccine. The CDR3 runs from the conserved cysteine through the conserved F or W. D genes are given only for firm matches. Some rows have no size entry. The others give once, few or many, or a class for an expanded clone.

j_call | v_call | clone_size | d_call | cdr3_aa | cdr3_nt
TRBJ1-3 | TRBV10-3 | . | . | CAISGTGTGSGNTIYF | TGTGCCATCAGTGGTACAGGGACGGGCTCTGGAAACACCATATATTTT
TRBJ1-2 | TRBV19 | . | . | CASNIPGRSNYGYTF | TGTGCCAGTAACATCCCGGGACGTTCTAACTATGGCTACACCTTC
TRBJ1-1 | TRBV7-9 | . | . | CASSPRSDTEAFF | TGTGCCAGCAGCCCCCGGAGTGACACTGAAGCTTTCTTT
TRBJ2-5 | TRBV7-3 | once | TRBD2 | CASSSRGGVEETQYF | TGTGCCAGCAGCTCCCGGGGGGGCGTCGAGGAGACCCAGTACTTC
TRBJ1-5 | TRBV28 | . | . | CASSYPTGSNQPQHF | TGTGCCAGCAGCTATCCGACAGGTAGCAATCAGCCCCAGCATTTT
TRBJ2-1 | TRBV4-1 | . | TRBD2 | CASSQEREVFEQFF | TGCGCCAGCAGCCAGGAGCGGGAGGTCTTTGAGCAGTTCTTC
TRBJ2-1 | TRBV29-1 | . | . | CSVEWTDNEQFF | TGCAGCGTTGAATGGACAGACAATGAGCAGTTCTTC
TRBJ2-2 | TRBV7-3 | . | . | CASSPDSNTGELFF | TGTGCCAGCAGCCCAGACTCGAACACCGGGGAGCTGTTTTTT
TRBJ1-1 | TRBV5-1 | . | . | CASSSGRMNTEAFF | TGCGCCAGCAGCTCCGGGCGGATGAACACTGAAGCTTTCTTT
TRBJ2-3 | TRBV18 | . | TRBD2 | CASSPLMGLDGADTQYF | TGTGCCAGCTCACCGCTAATGGGACTAGATGGGGCAGATACGCAGTATTTT
TRBJ2-7 | TRBV28 | . | TRBD2 | CASSSSGRALSYEQYF | TGTGCCAGCAGTTCTAGCGGGAGGGCCCTATCTTACGAGCAGTACTTC
TRBJ1-2 | TRBV7-9 | once | . | CASRSGVDYGYTF | TGTGCCAGCAGGTCCGGGGTAGACTATGGCTACACCTTC
TRBJ1-5 | TRBV5-6 | . | TRBD1 | CASSLSRDRVWSNQPQHF | TGTGCCAGCAGCTTGTCCCGGGACAGGGTTTGGAGCAATCAGCCCCAGCATTTT
TRBJ2-4 | TRBV13 | . | . | CASSPGQRLAKNIQYF | TGTGCCAGCAGCCCGGGACAACGTCTAGCCAAAAACATTCAGTACTTC